Listed here is a single T cell receptor (beta chain). Its antigen is currently unknown. A much larger clone is a single base away; this may be a read error. Presence of unique molecular identifiers characterized the TCR beta cDNA libraries. TCRdb reanalysed the PCR reads using MiXCR and keeps one entry per CDR3 protein. Altogether a few hundred thousand distinct CDR3 sequences are present, 36% being singletons, with the ten largest covering under 5%. This sample is drawn from a study of post-analysis software for immune sequencing data. Study in general: Included courses were relapsing-remitting and secondary progressive multiple sclerosis; progressive-relapsing multiple sclerosis was also included.

Study-level results: Controls significantly exceeded multiple sclerosis patients in normalized Chao1 diversity.

The sequenced sample consisted of blood. The clonotype comes from a girl between 5 and 17 years old with multiple sclerosis.

This CDR3 is CASSLGGRVSEQVF. The CDR3 DNA sequence: TGTGCCAGCAGTTTGGGGGGTAGGGTGAGTGAGCAGGTCTTC. The rearrangement joins TRBV12-3 or TRBV12-4 to TRBJ2-1; D might be TRBD2 (6 bases). The CDR3 spans 14 residues.